The 2 T cell receptor beta chains reported below all come from one sample, sequenced in a study of identical twins. MiXCR, applied by TCRdb to the 5' RACE reads, yields one record per CDR3 protein. Here the sample spans over 200,000 distinct CDR3 sequences, roughly a tenth being singletons. Sample: memory (CD45RO+) T cells sorted from blood. These receptors originate from a woman under 30 in good health.

At least ten counts were recorded for this clonotype. The chain couples TRBV12-3 or TRBV12-4 to TRBJ2-4; D possibly uses TRBD1 or TRBD2 (6 bases each). The CDR3 totals 14 residues. Trimming shortened V by 9 bases and J by 8 bases, and 20 bases separated the two germline ends. The chain's CDR3 is CASRKWGAQYIQYF. CDR3 DNA: TGTGCCAGTAGAAAATGGGGGGCGCAGTACATTCAGTACTTC.

This clonotype was detected ten times or more. This chain connects TRBV29-1 to TRBJ1-1, with D unresolved. This CDR3 comprises 11 residues. Germline V gene lookup returns CDR1 SQVTM and CDR2 ANQGSEA. The V end lost 4 bases, the J end lost 1 base, and 4 bases lay between the germline ends. CDR3: CSVVGNTEAFF. The CDR3 DNA is TGCAGCGTTGTAGGGAACACTGAAGCTTTCTTT.